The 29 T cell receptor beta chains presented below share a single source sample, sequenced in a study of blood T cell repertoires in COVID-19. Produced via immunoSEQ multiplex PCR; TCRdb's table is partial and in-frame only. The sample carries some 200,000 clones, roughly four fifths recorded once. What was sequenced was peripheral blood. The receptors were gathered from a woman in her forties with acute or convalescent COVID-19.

CDR3 region: CASSWDRRYDEQFF. The CDR3 DNA reads as TGTGCCAGCAGCTGGGACAGAAGGTACGATGAGCAGTTCTTC. The rearrangement joins TRBV21-1 to TRBJ2-1; TRBD1, the table's D call, lacks a check against the DNA. TRBV21-1 represents a pseudogene. The CDR3 extends over 14 amino acids.

CDR3 in amino acids: CASSSGQVWMEDTQYF. DNA of the CDR3: TGTGCCAGCAGTTCAGGACAGGTTTGGATGGAAGATACGCAGTATTTT. The chain links TRBV27 to TRBJ2-3; 7 bases match TRBD1. The CDR3 contains 16 residues. Germline assignment: CDR1 MNHEY and CDR2 SMNVEV (reference sequence). With 4 bases clipped from V and 5 bases from J, the junction kept 12 bases outside the gene matches.

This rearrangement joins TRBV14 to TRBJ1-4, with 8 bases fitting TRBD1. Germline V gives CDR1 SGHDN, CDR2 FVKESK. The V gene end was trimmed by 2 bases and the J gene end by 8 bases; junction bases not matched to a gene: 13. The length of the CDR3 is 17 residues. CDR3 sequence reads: CASSQYRGRGRLEKLFF. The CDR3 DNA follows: TGTGCCAGCAGCCAATACCGGGGCAGGGGGCGATTAGAAAAACTGTTTTTT.

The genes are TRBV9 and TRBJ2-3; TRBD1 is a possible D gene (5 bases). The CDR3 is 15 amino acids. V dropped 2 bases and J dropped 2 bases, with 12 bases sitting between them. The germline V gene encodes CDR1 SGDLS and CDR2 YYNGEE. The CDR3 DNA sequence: TGTGCCAGCAGCGTCTCCAGGGCAAACACAGATACGCAGTATTTT. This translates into CASSVSRANTDTQYF. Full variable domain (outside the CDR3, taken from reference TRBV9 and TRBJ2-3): DSGVTQTPKHLITATGQRVTLRCSPRSGDLSVYWYQQSLDQGLQFLIQYYNGEERAKGNILERFSAQQFPDLHSELNLSSLELGDSALYFCASSVSRANTDTQYFGPGTRLTVL.

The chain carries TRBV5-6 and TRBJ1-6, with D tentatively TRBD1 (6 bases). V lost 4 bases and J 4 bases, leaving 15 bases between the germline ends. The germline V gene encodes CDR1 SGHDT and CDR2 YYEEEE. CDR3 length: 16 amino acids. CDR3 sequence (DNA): TGTGCCAGCAGCGCCCCCGAGACAGGTTATAATTCACCCCTCCACTTT. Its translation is CASSAPETGYNSPLHF.

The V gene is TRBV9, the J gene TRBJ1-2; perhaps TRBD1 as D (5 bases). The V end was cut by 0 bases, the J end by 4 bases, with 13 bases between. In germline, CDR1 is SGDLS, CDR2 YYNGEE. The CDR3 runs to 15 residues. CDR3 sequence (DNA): TGTGCCAGCAGCGTAGCTACGACAGATTCCTATGGCTACACCTTC. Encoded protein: CASSVATTDSYGYTF.

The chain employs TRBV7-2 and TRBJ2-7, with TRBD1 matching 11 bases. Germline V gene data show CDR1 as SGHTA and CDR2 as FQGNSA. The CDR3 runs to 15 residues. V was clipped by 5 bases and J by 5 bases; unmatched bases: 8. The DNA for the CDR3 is TGTGCCAGCAGCCCATTCGGACAGGGGGCTCACGAGCAGTACTTC. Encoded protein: CASSPFGQGAHEQYF.

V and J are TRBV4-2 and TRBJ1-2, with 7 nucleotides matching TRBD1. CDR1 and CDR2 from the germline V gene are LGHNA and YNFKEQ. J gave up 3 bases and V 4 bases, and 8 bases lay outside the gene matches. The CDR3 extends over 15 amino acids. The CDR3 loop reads CASSPAQGVDYGYTF. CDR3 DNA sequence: TGTGCCAGCAGCCCCGCTCAGGGGGTCGACTATGGCTACACCTTC.

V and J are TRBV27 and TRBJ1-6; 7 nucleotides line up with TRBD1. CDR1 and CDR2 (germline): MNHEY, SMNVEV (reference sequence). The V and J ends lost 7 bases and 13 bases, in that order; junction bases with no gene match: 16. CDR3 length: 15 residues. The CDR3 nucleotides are TGTGCCAGCACCCCATCGGACAGGCGACTTTCGCCCCTCCACTTT. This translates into CASTPSDRRLSPLHF.

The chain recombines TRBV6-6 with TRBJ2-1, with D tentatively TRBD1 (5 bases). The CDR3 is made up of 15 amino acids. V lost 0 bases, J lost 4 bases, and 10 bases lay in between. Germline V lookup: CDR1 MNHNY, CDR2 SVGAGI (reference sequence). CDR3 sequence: CASSYSAGQYNEQFF. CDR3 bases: TGTGCCAGCAGTTACTCGGCAGGGCAATACAATGAGCAGTTCTTC.

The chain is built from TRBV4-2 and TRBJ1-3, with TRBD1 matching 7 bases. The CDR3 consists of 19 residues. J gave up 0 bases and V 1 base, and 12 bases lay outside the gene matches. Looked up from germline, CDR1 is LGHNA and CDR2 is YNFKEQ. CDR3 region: CASSQAHSGTENSGNTIYF. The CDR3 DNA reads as TGTGCCAGCAGCCAAGCCCACTCCGGGACAGAAAACTCTGGAAACACCATATATTTT.

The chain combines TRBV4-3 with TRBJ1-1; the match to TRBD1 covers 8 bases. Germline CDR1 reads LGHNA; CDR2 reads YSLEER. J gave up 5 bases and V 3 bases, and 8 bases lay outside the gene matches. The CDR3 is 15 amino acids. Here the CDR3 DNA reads TGCGCCAGCAGCCACGCTGGACAGGGCCTAACTGAAGCTTTCTTT. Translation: CASSHAGQGLTEAFF.

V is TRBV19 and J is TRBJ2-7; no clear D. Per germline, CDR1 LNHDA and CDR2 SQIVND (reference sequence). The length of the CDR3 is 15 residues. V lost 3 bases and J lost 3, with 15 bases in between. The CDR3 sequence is CASSMPGTNSYEQYF. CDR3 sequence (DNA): TGTGCCAGTAGTATGCCAGGTACAAACAGCTACGAGCAGTACTTC.

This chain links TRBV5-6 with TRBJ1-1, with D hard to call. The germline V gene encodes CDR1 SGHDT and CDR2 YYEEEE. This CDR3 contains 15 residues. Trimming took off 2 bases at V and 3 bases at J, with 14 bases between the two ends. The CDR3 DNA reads TGTGCCAGCAGCTTAGGAGGGAGGTCACACACTGAAGCTTTCTTT. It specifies CASSLGGRSHTEAFF.

The CDR3 DNA reads as TGCGCCAGCAGCCAAGAGTGGGGGGCTAACTATGGCTACACCTTC. Translating it yields CASSQEWGANYGYTF. The chain carries TRBV4-3 and TRBJ1-2, with a possible D match to TRBD1 (5 bases). The ends were cut back, 0 bases at V and 0 bases at J, with 8 bases in the middle. There are 15 residues in the CDR3. Germline loops: CDR1 LGHNA, CDR2 YSLEER.

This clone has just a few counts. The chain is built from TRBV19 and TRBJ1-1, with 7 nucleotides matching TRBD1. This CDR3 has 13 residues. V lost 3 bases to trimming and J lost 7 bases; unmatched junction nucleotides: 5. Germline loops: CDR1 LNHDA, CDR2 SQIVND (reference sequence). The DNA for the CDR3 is TGTGCCAGTAGTATCACAGGGGCTGGTGAAGCTTTCTTT. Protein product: CASSITGAGEAFF.

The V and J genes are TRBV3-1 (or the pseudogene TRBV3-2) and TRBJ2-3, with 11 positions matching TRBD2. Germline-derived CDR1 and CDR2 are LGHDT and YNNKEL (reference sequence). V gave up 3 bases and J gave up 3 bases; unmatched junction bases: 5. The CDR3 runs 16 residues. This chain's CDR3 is CASSHRLAGKTDTQYF. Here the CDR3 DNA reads TGTGCCAGCAGCCACAGACTAGCGGGAAAGACAGATACGCAGTATTTT.

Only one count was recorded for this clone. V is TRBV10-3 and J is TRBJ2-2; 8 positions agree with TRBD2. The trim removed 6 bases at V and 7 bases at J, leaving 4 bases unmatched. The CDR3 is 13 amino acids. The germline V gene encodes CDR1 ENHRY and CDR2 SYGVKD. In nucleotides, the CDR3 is TGTGCCATCAGCGACGGGAGGGGCGGGGAGCTGTTTTTT. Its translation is CAISDGRGGELFF.

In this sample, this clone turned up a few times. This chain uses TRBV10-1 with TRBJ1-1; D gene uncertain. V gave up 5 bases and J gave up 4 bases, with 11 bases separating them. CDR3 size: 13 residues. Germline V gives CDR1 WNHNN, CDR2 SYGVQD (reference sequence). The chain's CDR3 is CASSPRVSTEAFF. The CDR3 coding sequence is TGCGCCAGCAGTCCCCGGGTGAGCACTGAAGCTTTCTTT.

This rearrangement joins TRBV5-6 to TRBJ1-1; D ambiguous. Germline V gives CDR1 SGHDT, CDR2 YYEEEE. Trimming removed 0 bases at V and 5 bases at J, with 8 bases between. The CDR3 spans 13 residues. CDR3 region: CASSLEPATEAFF. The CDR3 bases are TGTGCCAGCAGCTTGGAACCCGCGACTGAAGCTTTCTTT.

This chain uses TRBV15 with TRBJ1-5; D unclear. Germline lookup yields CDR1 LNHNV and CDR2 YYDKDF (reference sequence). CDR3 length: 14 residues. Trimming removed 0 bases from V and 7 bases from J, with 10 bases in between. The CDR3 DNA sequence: TGTGCCACCAGCAGAGATCGGTCACGGCAGCCCCAGCATTTT. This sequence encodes CATSRDRSRQPQHF.

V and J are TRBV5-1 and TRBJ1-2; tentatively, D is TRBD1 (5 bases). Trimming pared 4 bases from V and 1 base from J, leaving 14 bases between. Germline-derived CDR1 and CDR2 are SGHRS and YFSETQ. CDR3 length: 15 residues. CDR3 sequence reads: CASSQGKDLNYGYTF. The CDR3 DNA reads TGCGCCAGCAGCCAGGGCAAAGACCTTAACTATGGCTACACCTTC.

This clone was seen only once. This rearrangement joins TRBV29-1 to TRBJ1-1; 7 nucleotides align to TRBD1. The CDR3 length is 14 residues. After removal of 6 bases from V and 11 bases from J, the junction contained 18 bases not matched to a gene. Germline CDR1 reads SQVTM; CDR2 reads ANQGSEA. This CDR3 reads CSVRRMTGPGMAFF. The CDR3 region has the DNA TGCAGCGTGAGGCGAATGACAGGGCCTGGAATGGCTTTCTTT.

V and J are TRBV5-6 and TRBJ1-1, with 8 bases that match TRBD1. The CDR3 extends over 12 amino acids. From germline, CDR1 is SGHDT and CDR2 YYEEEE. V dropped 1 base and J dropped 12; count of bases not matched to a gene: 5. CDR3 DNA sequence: TGTGCCAGCAGCTTGAGGACAGGGATGACTTTCTTT. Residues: CASSLRTGMTFF.

The CDR3 region has the DNA TGTGCCAGCAGCGGACTAGCGGGAGGGCAGAATGAGCAGTTCTTC. This translates into CASSGLAGGQNEQFF. The J gene is TRBJ2-1, the V gene TRBV2, with 15 bases that match TRBD2. The V and J ends lost 6 bases and 7 bases, in that order; junction bases with no gene match: 4. Germline loops: CDR1 SNHLY, CDR2 FYNNEI. The CDR3 spans 15 residues. Filled out from reference TRBV2 and TRBJ2-1, the complete variable domain reads EPEVTQTPSHQVTQMGQEVILRCVPISNHLYFYWYRQILGQKVEFLVSFYNNEISEKSEIFDDQFSVERPDGSNFTLKIRSTKLEDSAMYFCASSGLAGGQNEQFFGPGTRLTVL.

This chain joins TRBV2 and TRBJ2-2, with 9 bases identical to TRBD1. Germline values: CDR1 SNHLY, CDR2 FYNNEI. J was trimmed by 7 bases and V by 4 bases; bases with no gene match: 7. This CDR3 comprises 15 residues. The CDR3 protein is CASSAVTGGVGELFF. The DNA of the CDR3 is TGTGCCAGCAGTGCCGTGACAGGGGGAGTCGGGGAGCTGTTTTTT.

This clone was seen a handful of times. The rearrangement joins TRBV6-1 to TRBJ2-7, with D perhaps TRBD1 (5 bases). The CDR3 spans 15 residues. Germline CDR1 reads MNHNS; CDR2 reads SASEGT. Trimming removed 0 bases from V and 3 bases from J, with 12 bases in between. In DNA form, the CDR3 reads TGTGCCAGCAGTGAAGCGGCAGGGATCTACTACGAGCAGTACTTC. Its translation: CASSEAAGIYYEQYF.

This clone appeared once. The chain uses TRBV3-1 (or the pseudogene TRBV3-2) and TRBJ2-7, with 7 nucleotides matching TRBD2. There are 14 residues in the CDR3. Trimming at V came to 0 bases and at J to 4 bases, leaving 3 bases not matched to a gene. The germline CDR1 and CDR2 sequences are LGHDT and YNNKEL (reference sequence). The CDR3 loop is CASSQDGGGYEQYF. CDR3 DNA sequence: TGTGCCAGCAGCCAAGACGGGGGAGGGTACGAGCAGTACTTC.

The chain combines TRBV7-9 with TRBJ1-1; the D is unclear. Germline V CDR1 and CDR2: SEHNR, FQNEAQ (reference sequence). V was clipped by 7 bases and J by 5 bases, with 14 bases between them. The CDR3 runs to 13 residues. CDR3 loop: CASIPGTGTEAFF. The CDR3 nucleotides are TGTGCCAGCATTCCGGGAACGGGGACTGAAGCTTTCTTT.